This T cell receptor (beta chain) was sequenced for a study of T-cell reconstitution after alpha-beta-depleted transplantation in children. Unmatched junction bases numbered 5, after V lost 5 bases and J lost 4 bases. Germline V lookup: CDR1 SGHVS, CDR2 FQNEAQ. The length of the CDR3 is 16 residues. Unique molecular identifiers tagged the TCRbeta library. In TCRdb, the PCR reads were re-called with MiXCR into one record per CDR3 protein. The top ten clones hold approximately 1% of a sample with approximately 640,000 distinct CDR3 sequences, 16% of them seen once. This receptor was obtained from a human donor who donated a stem cell graft to a child with acute myeloid leukemia. The V gene is TRBV7-8, the J gene TRBJ1-6; 10 nucleotides match TRBD1. The material was PBMCs from the stem cell graft donor, obtained from the stem cell graft. Here the CDR3 DNA reads TGTGCCAGCAGCGCCCGGACAGGGGGATATAATTCACCCCTCCACTTT. Amino acids: CASSARTGGYNSPLHF.